The 24 T cell receptor beta chains below all came from one sample that was sequenced in a study of T cell responses to AZD1222 COVID-19 vaccine. The data were produced by immunoSEQ multiplex PCR, yet TCRdb's version contains in-frame clones alone and is incomplete. The data hold about 160,000 clones, with 75% to 95% observed a single time. This specimen consisted of peripheral blood, obtained on day 0 of AZD1222 vaccination. These receptors all come from an adult in good health.

On this clone itself: This CDR3 is also generated by other DNA sequences in the sample. This CDR3 reads CASSPLEGSNYGYTF. CDR3 sequence (DNA): TGTGCCAGCTCACCTTTGGAGGGGTCTAACTATGGCTACACCTTC. The gene calls are TRBV18 and TRBJ1-2, with a weak D call TRBD1 (5 bases). Germline lookup yields CDR1 KGHSH and CDR2 LQKENI. There are 15 residues in the CDR3. V lost 3 bases and J 0 bases, leaving 11 bases between the germline ends.

The chain has TRBV7-8 and TRBJ1-6; unclear D gene. V was trimmed by 3 bases and J by 7 bases, leaving 13 bases between them. The CDR3 length is 15 residues. The germline gives CDR1 SGHVS, CDR2 FQNEAQ. CDR3 nucleotides: TGTGCCAGCAGCTTCTGGGCAGGATCGAATTCACCCCTCCACTTT. Protein sequence: CASSFWAGSNSPLHF.

This chain connects TRBV28 to TRBJ2-7, with 7 bases matching TRBD2. CDR1 and CDR2 (germline): MDHEN, SYDVKM. V lost 5 bases, J lost 5 bases, and 12 bases stayed unmatched. There are 15 residues in the CDR3. The CDR3 nucleotides read TGTGCCAGCAGTACCCGTAGCGCAGGGAGGGACGAGCAGTACTTC. Protein sequence: CASSTRSAGRDEQYF.

The chain has TRBV6-5 and TRBJ2-1, with D possibly being TRBD2 (7 bases). This CDR3 spans 15 amino acids. V was cut by 8 bases and J by 4 bases, with 18 bases left in between. The germline V gene has CDR1 MNHEY and CDR2 SVGAGI. CDR3 in amino acids: CASRKEGGEYNEQFF. The CDR3 nucleotides read TGTGCCAGCCGAAAGGAAGGGGGGGAATACAATGAGCAGTTCTTC.

V gene TRBV28 combines with J gene TRBJ2-1; unclear D gene. The CDR3 totals 16 residues. Per germline, CDR1 MDHEN and CDR2 SYDVKM. Trimming took off 4 bases at V and 2 bases at J, with 15 bases between the two ends. This chain's CDR3 is CASSSPQAVPYNEQFF. The CDR3 DNA is TGTGCCAGCAGTTCCCCCCAGGCGGTGCCCTACAATGAGCAGTTCTTC.

This clone showed up just a few times. The genes are TRBV5-1 and TRBJ1-2; possibly TRBD1 for D (5 bases). V was shortened by 0 bases and J by 7 bases, with 22 bases between the two germline ends. CDR1 is SGHRS and CDR2 is YFSETQ in the germline V gene. The CDR3 is 17 amino acids. DNA for the CDR3: TGCGCCAGCAGCTTGGTCGCAGCATCGCGGGCAGGGCCTGGCTACACCTTC. This gives the protein CASSLVAASRAGPGYTF. Together with reference TRBV5-1 and TRBJ1-2, the CDR3 gives the full variable domain: KAGVTQTPRYLIKTRGQQVTLSCSPISGHRSVSWYQQTPGQGLQFLFEYFSETQRNKGNFPGRFSGRQFSNSRSEMNVSTLELGDSALYLCASSLVAASRAGPGYTFGSGTRLTVV.

V gene TRBV7-6 combines with J gene TRBJ2-2; D may be TRBD2 (6 bases). The CDR3 spans 17 residues. V lost 3 bases to trimming and J lost 0 bases, with 14 bases between them. Germline CDR1 SGHVS, CDR2 FNYEAQ. CDR3 nucleotide sequence: TGTGCCAGCAGCTTCGGAGTTGCGGGGCCGAACACCGGGGAGCTGTTTTTT. Its translation is CASSFGVAGPNTGELFF.

The chain recombines TRBV7-3 with TRBJ2-7, with 10 bases matching TRBD2. From germline, CDR1 is SGHTA and CDR2 FQGTGA. Trimming at V came to 4 bases and at J to 3 bases, leaving 0 bases not matched to a gene. This CDR3 has 13 residues. In DNA, the CDR3 is TGTGCCAGCAGCTCTAGCGGGGGCTACGAGCAGTACTTC. Translation: CASSSSGGYEQYF.

V gene TRBV18 combines with J gene TRBJ1-1; no clear D. CDR1 is KGHSH, CDR2 LQKENI, per germline. The germline V and J ends were trimmed by 2 bases and 1 base, with 14 bases remaining between them. The CDR3 covers 16 residues. CDR3 coding DNA: TGTGCCAGCTCACCAATGGTAGGGTGGCAGAACACTGAAGCTTTCTTT. Translation gives CASSPMVGWQNTEAFF.

The V and J genes are TRBV9 and TRBJ2-7; 8 bases are shared with TRBD1. Germline values: CDR1 SGDLS, CDR2 YYNGEE. V gave up 7 bases and J gave up 3 bases; unmatched junction bases: 9. The CDR3 covers 14 residues. The CDR3 loop is CASGSDRGYYEQYF. CDR3 coding DNA: TGTGCCAGCGGAAGCGACAGGGGATACTACGAGCAGTACTTC. Variable domain in full (rest from reference TRBV9 and TRBJ2-7): DSGVTQTPKHLITATGQRVTLRCSPRSGDLSVYWYQQSLDQGLQFLIQYYNGEERAKGNILERFSAQQFPDLHSELNLSSLELGDSALYFCASGSDRGYYEQYFGPGTRLTVT.

The genes are TRBV11-2 and TRBJ2-5; 11 nucleotides align to TRBD1. The CDR3 contains 18 residues. V dropped 1 base and J dropped 4; count of bases not matched to a gene: 11. Germline V gene data show CDR1 as SGHAT and CDR2 as FQNNGV. The CDR3: CASSLGRTGGSSAETQYF. The CDR3, as DNA: TGTGCCAGCAGCTTAGGAAGGACAGGGGGCAGTTCGGCAGAGACCCAGTACTTC.

Remarks on this clone: This sample includes further DNA sequences coding for the same CDR3. The rearrangement joins TRBV7-9 to TRBJ2-5, with D uncertain. The ends were cut back, 1 base at V and 0 bases at J, with 6 bases in the middle. Germline V gene lookup returns CDR1 SEHNR and CDR2 FQNEAQ (reference sequence). The CDR3 contains 14 residues. CDR3 bases: TGTGCCAGCAGCTTAGGGGGTTACCAAGAGACCCAGTACTTC. It yields the protein CASSLGGYQETQYF.

The chain uses TRBV15 and TRBJ2-5, with 16 bases lining up with TRBD2. Germline assignment: CDR1 LNHNV and CDR2 YYDKDF (reference sequence). J gave up 5 bases and V 5 bases, and 5 bases lay outside the gene matches. The CDR3 sequence is 16 residues long. CDR3 protein: CATSRGLAGGRETQYF. The CDR3 region has the DNA TGTGCCACCAGCCGGGGACTAGCGGGGGGGCGGGAGACCCAGTACTTC.

This clone showed up just once. V is TRBV12-3 or TRBV12-4 and J is TRBJ1-4; TRBD1 is a possible D gene (5 bases). V lost 7 bases and J 4 bases, leaving 10 bases between the germline ends. CDR3 length: 13 residues. In DNA, the CDR3 is TGTGCCAGCACCGGGACCGTTAATGAAAAACTGTTTTTT. This gives the protein CASTGTVNEKLFF.

This rearrangement joins TRBV5-8 to TRBJ1-5; D gene ambiguous. Trimming shortened V by 0 bases and J by 0 bases, and 10 bases separated the two germline ends. Germline V gives CDR1 SGHTS, CDR2 YDEGEE. The CDR3 loop spans 16 amino acids. CDR3 residues: CASSLAGGYSNQPQHF. The CDR3 nucleotides read TGTGCCAGCAGCTTGGCTGGCGGTTATAGCAATCAGCCCCAGCATTTT.

The chain carries TRBV19 and TRBJ1-1; D ambiguous. Germline loops: CDR1 LNHDA, CDR2 SQIVND (reference sequence). The CDR3 is made up of 13 amino acids. V was cut by 3 bases and J by 1 base, with 6 bases left in between. This chain's CDR3 is CASSMGGNTEAFF. The DNA of the CDR3 is TGTGCCAGTAGTATGGGCGGGAACACTGAAGCTTTCTTT.

The DNA of the CDR3 is TGTGCCAGTAGTCCAGGACAGGGGATTTCCTACGAGCAGTACTTC. As protein: CASSPGQGISYEQYF. The rearrangement uses TRBV19 and TRBJ2-7, with 9 bases that match TRBD1. Losses at the gene ends were 5 bases for V and 1 base for J; bases not matched to a gene: 6. This CDR3 spans 15 amino acids. Looked up from germline, CDR1 is LNHDA and CDR2 is SQIVND (reference sequence).

This chain joins TRBV7-6 and TRBJ1-6; D not resolved. V was cut by 5 bases and J by 8 bases, with 19 bases left in between. Germline V gene lookup returns CDR1 SGHVS and CDR2 FNYEAQ. The CDR3 runs 16 residues. This chain's CDR3 is CASSPAGTPSDSPLHF. DNA of the CDR3: TGTGCCAGCAGCCCGGCTGGTACACCTTCGGATTCACCCCTCCACTTT.

The chain employs TRBV27 and TRBJ1-1; perhaps TRBD1 as D (5 bases). The germline CDR1 and CDR2 sequences are MNHEY and SMNVEV (reference sequence). Trimming took 5 bases from V and 1 from J, leaving 8 bases between them. There are 13 residues in the CDR3. CDR3 region: CASSGAENTEAFF. DNA for the CDR3: TGTGCCAGCAGTGGGGCCGAGAACACTGAAGCTTTCTTT.

This sequence joins TRBV6-5 and TRBJ2-7, with 7 positions matching TRBD2. CDR3 size: 15 residues. Looked up from germline, CDR1 is MNHEY and CDR2 is SVGAGI. V gave up 7 bases and J gave up 0 bases; unmatched junction bases: 9. Here the CDR3 reads CASKREGVSSYEQYF. The CDR3 DNA sequence: TGTGCCAGCAAGCGGGAAGGGGTGAGCTCCTACGAGCAGTACTTC.

The chain couples TRBV20-1 to TRBJ1-1, with D tentatively TRBD1 (6 bases). Germline assignment: CDR1 DFQATT and CDR2 SNEGSKA (reference sequence). The CDR3 consists of 12 residues. The germline V and J ends were trimmed by 3 bases and 4 bases, with 9 bases remaining between them. Here the CDR3 reads CSASVGGTEAFF. For the CDR3, the DNA is TGCAGTGCTAGTGTAGGGGGCACTGAAGCTTTCTTT.

This clone was detected only a few times. The chain carries TRBV2 and TRBJ1-2, with TRBD1 identical over 7 bases. This CDR3 contains 16 residues. J gave up 4 bases and V 4 bases, and 12 bases lay outside the gene matches. Germline V gives CDR1 SNHLY, CDR2 FYNNEI. CDR3 sequence reads: CASSAFTGAVSYGYTF. Here the CDR3 DNA reads TGTGCCAGCAGTGCCTTTACAGGGGCGGTCTCCTATGGCTACACCTTC.

The chain employs TRBV27 and TRBJ1-1, with D uncertain. V shed 3 bases and J shed 6 bases, with 11 bases lying between them. Germline-derived CDR1 and CDR2 are MNHEY and SMNVEV (reference sequence). This CDR3 is built from 13 residues. CDR3 coding DNA: TGTGCCAGCAGTTTTACAGCCCCCGCTGAAGCTTTCTTT. As protein: CASSFTAPAEAFF.

J is TRBJ2-2 and V is TRBV2; no reliable D call. The germline V and J ends were trimmed by 10 bases and 1 base, with 10 bases remaining between them. Germline V gene lookup returns CDR1 SNHLY and CDR2 FYNNEI. The CDR3 totals 13 residues. This CDR3 is CAIDTENTGELFF. CDR3 nucleotide sequence: TGTGCCATAGACACGGAGAACACCGGGGAGCTGTTTTTT.